Each of the 31 T cell receptor beta chains below was sequenced from the same sample in a study of shared clonotypes between healthy human individuals (dated by TCRdb to the early 2020s). Receptors were amplified or captured by the immunoSEQ multiplex PCR assay. Sourced from immuneACCESS, this table was stored by TCRdb with only in-frame sequences that have V and J called. A share of the clones is absent; for the studies checked, an unresolved V gene accounts for under half, and the remainder has no known explanation. This sample comprises around 940,000 clones, approximately 76% of them detected only once. The ten top clones hold approximately 1.5% of the sample. The specimen was memory CD4+ T cells sorted from blood. The sample's cell subset or site label is to be understood as: CD45RA-negative fraction. The receptors originated from a man aged 18 to 35 in good health.

The V and J genes are TRBV30 and TRBJ1-6; weak D call: TRBD1 (5 bases). The CDR3 is 15 residues long. The V end lost 3 bases, the J end lost 6 bases, and 15 bases lay between the germline ends. CDR1 and CDR2 (germline): GTSNPN, SVGIG (reference sequence). CDR3 region: CAWRSGSFGNSPLHF. The CDR3 DNA reads TGTGCCTGGAGGTCAGGGTCCTTTGGTAATTCACCCCTCCACTTT.

The V and J genes are TRBV5-1 and TRBJ1-1; no reliable D call. The CDR3 consists of 13 residues. Deletions cut 0 bases from V and 11 bases from J, with 14 bases between. Germline CDR1 is SGHRS and CDR2 is YFSETQ. CDR3 coding DNA: TGCGCCAGCAGCTTGGATGCTCGGCGGGCTGCTTTCTTT. Encoded protein: CASSLDARRAAFF.

This chain uses TRBV19 with TRBJ1-1; 7 nucleotides agree with TRBD1. CDR3 length: 17 residues. With 5 bases clipped from V and 1 base from J, the junction kept 13 bases outside the gene matches. CDR1 and CDR2 from the germline V gene are LNHDA and SQIVND (reference sequence). CDR3 coding DNA: TGTGCCAGTAGTTCGTCGACAGGGCTGGGTTCGAACACTGAAGCTTTCTTT. It specifies CASSSSTGLGSNTEAFF. The complete variable domain, with remaining parts taken from reference TRBV19 and TRBJ1-1, reads DGGITQSPKYLFRKEGQNVTLSCEQNLNHDAMYWYRQDPGQGLRLIYYSQIVNDFQKGDIAEGYSVSREKKESFPLTVTSAQKNPTAFYLCASSSSTGLGSNTEAFFGQGTRLTVV.

The chain uses TRBV2 and TRBJ2-7; no clear D. The CDR3 is 12 amino acids. V was trimmed by 5 bases and J by 7 bases, leaving 12 bases between them. CDR1 and CDR2 from the germline V gene are SNHLY and FYNNEI. The CDR3 loop reads CASSSGVFEQYF. In DNA form, the CDR3 reads TGTGCCAGCAGTTCGGGTGTCTTTGAGCAGTACTTC.

This rearrangement joins TRBV7-9 to TRBJ1-5; D is uncertain. This CDR3 spans 14 amino acids. Between the trimmed V and J ends, which lost 5 bases and 5 bases, there was a span of 13 bases. Germline lookup yields CDR1 SEHNR and CDR2 FQNEAQ (reference sequence). The DNA for the CDR3 is TGTGCCAGCAGCCAGGACCGCCCGGATCAGCCCCAGCATTTT. Translated, it gives CASSQDRPDQPQHF.

A few counts support this clone. J is TRBJ2-7 and V is TRBV27, with 9 bases fitting TRBD2. The CDR3 has 16 amino acids. Germline-derived CDR1 and CDR2 are MNHEY and SMNVEV (reference sequence). Losses at the gene ends were 5 bases for V and 5 bases for J; bases not matched to a gene: 13. CDR3 nucleotides: TGTGCCAGCAGTGAGAGACAGGGCCTAGCGGGGCACGAGCAGTACTTC. This sequence encodes CASSERQGLAGHEQYF.

The chain recombines TRBV5-1 with TRBJ1-5, with D uncertain. CDR1 is SGHRS, CDR2 YFSETQ, per germline. V lost 1 base and J lost 1, with 9 bases in between. There are 15 residues in the CDR3. The CDR3 DNA sequence: TGCGCCAGCAGCTTGAAAGGAGGGAGCAATCAGCCCCAGCATTTT. Residues: CASSLKGGSNQPQHF. The complete variable domain, with remaining parts taken from reference TRBV5-1 and TRBJ1-5, reads KAGVTQTPRYLIKTRGQQVTLSCSPISGHRSVSWYQQTPGQGLQFLFEYFSETQRNKGNFPGRFSGRQFSNSRSEMNVSTLELGDSALYLCASSLKGGSNQPQHFGDGTRLSIL.

The chain combines TRBV10-3 with TRBJ2-4; TRBD2 agrees at 7 bases. Germline V gene data show CDR1 as ENHRY and CDR2 as SYGVKD. The CDR3 spans 15 residues. The junction had 8 bases not matched to a gene; V was cut back by 3 bases and J by 6 bases. CDR3 amino acids: CAISDNGGEANIQYF. In DNA, the CDR3 is TGTGCCATCAGTGATAATGGGGGGGAGGCAAACATTCAGTACTTC.

The chain joins TRBV4-2 to TRBJ2-5; 8 bases line up with TRBD2. Germline V gives CDR1 LGHNA, CDR2 YNFKEQ. V was clipped by 0 bases and J by 5 bases; unmatched bases: 8. This CDR3 spans 16 amino acids. CDR3 sequence reads: CASSQEFSGGPETQYF. CDR3 nucleotide sequence: TGTGCCAGCAGCCAAGAATTCTCGGGGGGGCCGGAGACCCAGTACTTC.

This clone was counted a single time. The rearrangement uses TRBV5-4 and TRBJ2-3; 8 bases are a match to TRBD1. This CDR3 is 15 amino acids long. J lost 2 bases, V lost 2 bases, and 4 bases had no gene match. CDR1 and CDR2 (germline): SGHNT, YYREEE (reference sequence). The CDR3: CASSLGTGPTDTQYF. The CDR3 DNA reads as TGTGCCAGCAGCTTAGGGACAGGCCCCACAGATACGCAGTATTTT.

This chain joins TRBV5-4 and TRBJ2-1; 13 bases line up with TRBD2. V shed 4 bases and J 0 bases; nucleotides not matched to a gene: 7. Germline CDR1 reads SGHNT; CDR2 reads YYREEE (reference sequence). The CDR3 has 18 amino acids. The chain's CDR3 is CASSRGTSGKSSYNEQFF. The DNA of the CDR3 is TGTGCCAGCAGCCGTGGGACTAGCGGGAAAAGCTCCTACAATGAGCAGTTCTTC. The variable domain in full, with the rest retrieved from reference TRBV5-4 and TRBJ2-1, is ETGVTQSPTHLIKTRGQQVTLRCSSQSGHNTVSWYQQALGQGPQFIFQYYREEENGRGNFPPRFSGLQFPNYSSELNVNALELDDSALYLCASSRGTSGKSSYNEQFFGPGTRLTVL.

V gene TRBV9 combines with J gene TRBJ2-3, with 8 bases matching TRBD2. Losses at the gene ends were 0 bases for V and 6 bases for J; bases not matched to a gene: 6. The CDR3 extends over 15 amino acids. CDR1 SGDLS and CDR2 YYNGEE come from the germline V gene. For the CDR3, the DNA is TGTGCCAGCAGCGTAGCGGGGGGGCCCAGCGATACGCAGTATTTT. This gives the protein CASSVAGGPSDTQYF.

V usage is TRBV7-8 and J usage is TRBJ2-5; D possibly uses TRBD1 or TRBD2 (6 bases each). This CDR3 comprises 11 residues. Trimming shortened V by 6 bases and J by 5 bases, and 7 bases separated the two germline ends. The germline V gene encodes CDR1 SGHVS and CDR2 FQNEAQ. CDR3 loop: CASRGGETQYF. In nucleotides, the CDR3 is TGTGCCAGCAGGGGGGGCGAGACCCAGTACTTC.

The chain has TRBV5-6 and TRBJ2-7, with a possible D match to TRBD1 (7 bases). Germline V lookup: CDR1 SGHDT, CDR2 YYEEEE. The CDR3 runs 13 residues. Trimming pared 4 bases from V and 4 bases from J, leaving 12 bases between. The CDR3 nucleotides read TGTGCCAGCAGCAAGACAGGGAGGTACGAGCAGTACTTC. It codes for CASSKTGRYEQYF.

The genes are TRBV19 and TRBJ2-1; D is uncertain. V was pared by 6 bases and J by 9 bases, with 15 bases between. Germline values: CDR1 LNHDA, CDR2 SQIVND (reference sequence). This CDR3 is built from 13 residues. This CDR3 reads CASRLWGSTEQFF. The CDR3 DNA reads as TGTGCCAGTAGATTATGGGGTAGTACTGAGCAGTTCTTC.

This chain links TRBV5-1 with TRBJ2-5; no clear D gene. The CDR3 extends over 13 amino acids. Germline V gene lookup returns CDR1 SGHRS and CDR2 YFSETQ. V dropped 2 bases and J dropped 3 bases, with 8 bases sitting between them. CDR3 DNA: TGCGCCAGCAGCTTTCGTCAGGAAGAGACCCAGTACTTC. Translation: CASSFRQEETQYF. The full variable domain, its missing parts supplied by reference TRBV5-1 and TRBJ2-5, is KAGVTQTPRYLIKTRGQQVTLSCSPISGHRSVSWYQQTPGQGLQFLFEYFSETQRNKGNFPGRFSGRQFSNSRSEMNVSTLELGDSALYLCASSFRQEETQYFGPGTRLLVL.

The chain has TRBV7-2 and TRBJ2-7, with D possibly matching TRBD2 (5 bases). CDR1 is SGHTA, CDR2 FQGNSA, per germline. The CDR3 is 14 amino acids. The V end was cut by 8 bases, the J end by 3 bases, with 17 bases between. The DNA of the CDR3 is TGTGCCAGCGGCCCCAGGCCGGGAATCTACGAGCAGTACTTC. Its translation is CASGPRPGIYEQYF.

Here the CDR3 DNA reads TGTGCCAGCAGTACAAGGGGTGCGAGCGCTGAAGCTTTCTTT. Translating gives CASSTRGASAEAFF. V usage is TRBV2 and J usage is TRBJ1-1; TRBD1 is a possible D gene (5 bases). Germline V lookup: CDR1 SNHLY, CDR2 FYNNEI. The CDR3 spans 14 residues. V lost 5 bases to trimming and J lost 6 bases, with 16 bases between them.

V is TRBV4-1 and J is TRBJ2-1; TRBD2 agrees at 10 bases. Germline trimming cut 4 bases from V and 0 bases from J; bases unmatched to any gene: 12. The CDR3 spans 19 residues. Germline CDR1 and CDR2: MGHRA and YSYEKL. Here the CDR3 reads CASSRGTGTSDSSYNEQFF. CDR3 DNA sequence: TGCGCCAGCAGCCGTGGAACCGGGACTAGCGACAGCTCCTACAATGAGCAGTTCTTC.

In DNA form, the CDR3 reads TGTGCCAGCAGTTTCCGAAACAGGGGGGAAAGCAATCAGCCCCAGCATTTT. Amino acids: CASSFRNRGESNQPQHF. The J gene is TRBJ1-5, the V gene TRBV27; the match to TRBD1 covers 8 bases. This CDR3 spans 17 amino acids. Germline lookup yields CDR1 MNHEY and CDR2 SMNVEV (reference sequence). Trimming removed 3 bases from V and 1 base from J; junction bases left unmatched: 8.

This clone was picked up many times. This chain links TRBV5-1 with TRBJ2-1; weak D call: TRBD2 (5 bases). Germline assignment: CDR1 SGHRS and CDR2 YFSETQ. The CDR3 runs to 12 residues. Between the trimmed V and J ends, which lost 4 bases and 9 bases, there was a span of 11 bases. The CDR3: CASSVHEGEQFF. CDR3 DNA sequence: TGCGCCAGCAGCGTACATGAGGGTGAGCAGTTCTTC.

The chain couples TRBV12-5 to TRBJ2-5; 7 bases match TRBD2. The CDR3 covers 13 residues. J was trimmed by 3 bases and V by 7 bases; bases with no gene match: 5. In germline, CDR1 is LGHNT, CDR2 FRNRAP. DNA of the CDR3: TGTGCTAGTGTTTGGAGCGGGGAAGAGACCCAGTACTTC. Translated, it gives CASVWSGEETQYF.

Regarding this clone: Other DNA sequences in the sample encode the same CDR3. V is TRBV5-4 and J is TRBJ1-1; TRBD1 matches 8 bases. With V trimmed by 2 bases and J by 1 base, 1 base remained unmatched. The CDR3 runs 14 residues. Germline values: CDR1 SGHNT, CDR2 YYREEE (reference sequence). CDR3 protein: CASSFGQGNTEAFF. The CDR3 nucleotides are TGTGCCAGCAGCTTTGGACAGGGGAACACTGAAGCTTTCTTT.

The chain is built from TRBV28 and TRBJ2-3; D may match TRBD1 or TRBD2 (5 bases each). The CDR3 is 14 residues long. Trimming cost V 7 bases and J 14 bases, with 25 bases left between them. Germline CDR1 is MDHEN and CDR2 is SYDVKM. CDR3 DNA: TGTGCCAGCACCTCAGGGTTGGCTGTCAGGGAGCGGTATTTT. It codes for CASTSGLAVRERYF.

The V call is TRBV6-5, the J call TRBJ2-7; possibly TRBD2 for D (5 bases). The CDR3 is made up of 15 amino acids. V lost 6 bases to trimming and J lost 0 bases, with 15 bases between them. CDR1 and CDR2 (germline): MNHEY, SVGAGI. The CDR3 DNA reads TGTGCCAGCAGACGCGGGTTCACTAGCTCCTACGAGCAGTACTTC. It is translated as CASRRGFTSSYEQYF.

The gene calls are TRBV5-8 and TRBJ2-5; 14 nucleotides agree with TRBD2. Germline CDR1 reads SGHTS; CDR2 reads YDEGEE. The CDR3 length is 15 residues. The V and J ends lost 4 bases and 4 bases, in that order; junction bases with no gene match: 3. The CDR3 loop reads CASSTGLAGGETQYF. DNA for the CDR3: TGTGCCAGCAGCACCGGACTAGCGGGAGGAGAGACCCAGTACTTC.

In its sample, this clone was seen a few times. This rearrangement joins TRBV2 to TRBJ2-5; TRBD2 is a possible D gene (5 bases). CDR1 SNHLY and CDR2 FYNNEI come from the germline V gene. CDR3 length: 13 amino acids. With 3 bases removed from V and 5 bases from J, the gap between germline ends came to 10 bases. The CDR3 region has the DNA TGTGCCAGCAGTGACCGGACGGGGGAGACCCAGTACTTC. Protein sequence: CASSDRTGETQYF.

In its sample, this clone was seen once. This chain's CDR3 is CASGRGGGANEQFF. The CDR3 DNA reads as TGTGCCAGCGGCCGGGGCGGGGGGGCAAATGAGCAGTTCTTC. The genes are TRBV6-5 and TRBJ2-1, with TRBD2 matching 9 bases. Germline V CDR1 and CDR2: MNHEY, SVGAGI. The CDR3 is 14 amino acids. J gave up 7 bases and V 8 bases, and 9 bases lay outside the gene matches.

The J gene is TRBJ2-7, the V gene TRBV27, with a tentative D call TRBD2 (5 bases). V lost 8 bases, J lost 5 bases, and 16 bases lay in between. The CDR3 has 13 residues. Germline assignment: CDR1 MNHEY and CDR2 SMNVEV (reference sequence). The CDR3 region is CASGFREGDEQYF. CDR3 in DNA: TGTGCCAGCGGCTTCCGTGAGGGCGACGAGCAGTACTTC.

This chain joins TRBV18 and TRBJ1-3; a possible D gene is TRBD1 (5 bases). Trimming took 5 bases from V and 0 from J, leaving 14 bases between them. This CDR3 is 16 amino acids long. CDR1 is KGHSH and CDR2 is LQKENI in the germline V gene. The DNA of the CDR3 is TGTGCCAGCTCATCGGGGACGGGTAGCTCTGGAAACACCATATATTTT. This translates into CASSSGTGSSGNTIYF.

The V call is TRBV5-6, the J call TRBJ2-4; a weak D match, TRBD2 (6 bases). From germline, CDR1 is SGHDT and CDR2 YYEEEE. The V and J ends lost 2 bases and 7 bases respectively, with 19 bases between them. The CDR3 has 16 amino acids. The CDR3 sequence is CASSFWWGGVHNIQYF. Here the CDR3 DNA reads TGTGCCAGCAGCTTTTGGTGGGGAGGAGTTCACAACATTCAGTACTTC.